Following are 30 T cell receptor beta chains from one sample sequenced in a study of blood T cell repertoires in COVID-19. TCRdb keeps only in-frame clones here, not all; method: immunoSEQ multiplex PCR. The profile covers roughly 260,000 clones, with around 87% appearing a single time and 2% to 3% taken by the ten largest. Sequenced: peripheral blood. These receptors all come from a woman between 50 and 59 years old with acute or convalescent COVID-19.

CDR3 sequence (DNA): TGTGCCACCAGTGATCACCGTTCGGGAGGATTTCTTAGAGATACGCAGTATTTT. This codes for CATSDHRSGGFLRDTQYF. The chain has TRBV24-1 and TRBJ2-3, with 7 bases lining up with TRBD2. This CDR3 has 18 residues. Germline values: CDR1 KGHDR, CDR2 SFDVKD. V shed 3 bases, J shed 5 bases, and the junction held 16 bases outside the gene matches.

This chain's CDR3 is CSVTTGTDTQYF. The CDR3 bases are TGCAGCGTGACTACGGGCACAGATACGCAGTATTTT. V and J are TRBV29-1 and TRBJ2-3; maybe TRBD2 (5 bases). V lost 6 bases and J lost 1, with 8 bases in between. CDR3 size: 12 residues. Germline values: CDR1 SQVTM, CDR2 ANQGSEA.

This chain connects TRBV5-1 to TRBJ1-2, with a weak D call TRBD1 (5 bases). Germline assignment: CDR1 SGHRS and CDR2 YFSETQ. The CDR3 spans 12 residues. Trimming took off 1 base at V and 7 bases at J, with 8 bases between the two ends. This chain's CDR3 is CASSLNRLGYTF. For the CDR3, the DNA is TGCGCCAGCAGCTTGAACAGGCTTGGCTACACCTTC.

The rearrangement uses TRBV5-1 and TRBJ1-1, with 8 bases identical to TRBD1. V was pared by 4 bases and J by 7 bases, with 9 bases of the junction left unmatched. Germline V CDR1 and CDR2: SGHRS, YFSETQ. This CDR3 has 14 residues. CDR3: CASSPRAGGGEAFF. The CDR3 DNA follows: TGCGCCAGCAGCCCCCGGGCAGGGGGCGGTGAAGCTTTCTTT.

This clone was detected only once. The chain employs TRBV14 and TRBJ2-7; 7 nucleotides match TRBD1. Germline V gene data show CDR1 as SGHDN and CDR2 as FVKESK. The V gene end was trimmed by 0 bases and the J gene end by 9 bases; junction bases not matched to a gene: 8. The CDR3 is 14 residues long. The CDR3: CASSQDGSRGRQYF. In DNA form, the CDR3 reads TGTGCCAGCAGCCAAGATGGGTCCAGGGGGAGGCAGTACTTC.

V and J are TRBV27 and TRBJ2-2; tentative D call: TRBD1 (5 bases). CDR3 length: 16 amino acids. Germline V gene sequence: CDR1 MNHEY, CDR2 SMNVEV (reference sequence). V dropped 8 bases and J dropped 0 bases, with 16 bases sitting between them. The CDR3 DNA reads TGTGCCAGCGGGTCTAGACAGAGCGCGAACACCGGGGAGCTGTTTTTT. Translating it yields CASGSRQSANTGELFF.

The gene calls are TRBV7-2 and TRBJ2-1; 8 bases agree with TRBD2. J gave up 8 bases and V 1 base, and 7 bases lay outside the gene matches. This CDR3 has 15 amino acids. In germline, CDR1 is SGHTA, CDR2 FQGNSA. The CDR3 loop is CASSLDPAGEDEQFF. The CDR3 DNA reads TGTGCCAGCAGCTTAGACCCAGCGGGAGAGGATGAGCAGTTCTTC. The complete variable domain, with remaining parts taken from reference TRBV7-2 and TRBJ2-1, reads GAGVSQSPSNKVTEKGKDVELRCDPISGHTALYWYRQSLGQGLEFLIYFQGNSAPDKSGLPSDRFSAERTGGSVSTLTIQRTQQEDSAVYLCASSLDPAGEDEQFFGPGTRLTVL.

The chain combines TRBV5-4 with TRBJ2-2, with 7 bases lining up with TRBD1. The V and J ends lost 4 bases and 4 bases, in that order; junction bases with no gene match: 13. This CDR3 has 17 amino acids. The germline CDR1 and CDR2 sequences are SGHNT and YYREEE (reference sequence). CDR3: CASSPASGTAFTGELFF. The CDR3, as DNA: TGTGCCAGCAGCCCTGCTTCCGGGACAGCTTTCACCGGGGAGCTGTTTTTT.

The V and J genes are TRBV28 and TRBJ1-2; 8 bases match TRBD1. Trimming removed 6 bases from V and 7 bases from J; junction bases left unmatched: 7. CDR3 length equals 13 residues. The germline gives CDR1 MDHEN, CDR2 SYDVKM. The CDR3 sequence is CASRQDRGFGYTF. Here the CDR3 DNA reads TGTGCCAGCAGACAAGACAGGGGATTTGGCTACACCTTC.

The DNA for the CDR3 is TGCGCCAGCAGCTTGGCCGGGGGGCTCACTGAAGCTTTCTTT. Protein sequence: CASSLAGGLTEAFF. The J gene is TRBJ1-1, the V gene TRBV5-1; D possibly corresponds to TRBD1 (6 bases). V was trimmed by 0 bases and J by 4 bases, leaving 10 bases between them. This CDR3 has 14 amino acids. Germline values: CDR1 SGHRS, CDR2 YFSETQ. The entire variable domain, with the rest obtained from reference TRBV5-1 and TRBJ1-1, is as follows: KAGVTQTPRYLIKTRGQQVTLSCSPISGHRSVSWYQQTPGQGLQFLFEYFSETQRNKGNFPGRFSGRQFSNSRSEMNVSTLELGDSALYLCASSLAGGLTEAFFGQGTRLTVV.

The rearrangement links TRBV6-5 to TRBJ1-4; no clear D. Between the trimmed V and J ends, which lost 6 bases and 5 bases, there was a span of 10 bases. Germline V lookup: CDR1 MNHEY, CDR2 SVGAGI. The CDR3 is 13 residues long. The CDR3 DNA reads TGTGCCAGCAGAAGCGACGGAAATGAAAAACTGTTTTTT. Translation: CASRSDGNEKLFF.

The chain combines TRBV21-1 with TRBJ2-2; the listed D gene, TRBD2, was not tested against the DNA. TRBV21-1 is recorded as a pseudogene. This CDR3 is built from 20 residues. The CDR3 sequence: CASSPRSGLAGVANTGELFF. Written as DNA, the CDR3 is TGTGCCAGCAGCCCCCGGTCGGGGCTAGCGGGAGTCGCGAACACCGGGGAGCTGTTTTTT.

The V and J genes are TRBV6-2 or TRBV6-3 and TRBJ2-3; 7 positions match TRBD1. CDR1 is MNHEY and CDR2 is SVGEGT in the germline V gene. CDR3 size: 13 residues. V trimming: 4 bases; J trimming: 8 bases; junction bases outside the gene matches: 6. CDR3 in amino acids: CASSSYRGGTQYF. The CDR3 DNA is TGTGCCAGCAGTTCCTACAGGGGTGGTACGCAGTATTTT.

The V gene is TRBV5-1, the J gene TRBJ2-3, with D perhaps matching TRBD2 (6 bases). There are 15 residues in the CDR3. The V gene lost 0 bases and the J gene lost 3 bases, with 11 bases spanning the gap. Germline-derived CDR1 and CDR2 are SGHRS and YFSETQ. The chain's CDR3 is CASSLAGAYTDTQYF. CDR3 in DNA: TGCGCCAGCAGCTTGGCGGGAGCATATACAGATACGCAGTATTTT.

CDR3 coding DNA: TGTGCCACCAGGGGGCAGGGGGAGTCTTTTGAAGCTTTCTTT. Its protein is CATRGQGESFEAFF. The chain links TRBV24-1 to TRBJ1-1; 7 nucleotides match TRBD1. Germline V gene lookup returns CDR1 KGHDR and CDR2 SFDVKD. The CDR3 has 14 residues. V shed 7 bases, J shed 7 bases, and the junction held 11 bases outside the gene matches.

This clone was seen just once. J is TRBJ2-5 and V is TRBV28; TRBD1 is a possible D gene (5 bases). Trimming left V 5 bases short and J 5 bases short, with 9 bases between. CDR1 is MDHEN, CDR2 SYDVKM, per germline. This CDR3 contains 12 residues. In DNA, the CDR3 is TGTGCCAGCAGTATAAACAGGGAGACCCAGTACTTC. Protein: CASSINRETQYF.

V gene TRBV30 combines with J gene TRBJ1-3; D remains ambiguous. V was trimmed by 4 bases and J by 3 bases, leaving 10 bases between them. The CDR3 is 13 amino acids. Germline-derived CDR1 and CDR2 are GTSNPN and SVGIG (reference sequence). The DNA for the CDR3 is TGTGCCTGGACGCGCGTTGGTGGAAACACCATATATTTT. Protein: CAWTRVGGNTIYF.

CDR3 nucleotide sequence: TGCGCCAGCAGGCAAAACATGTATAGCAATCAGCCCCAGCATTTT. Translated: CASRQNMYSNQPQHF. This rearrangement joins TRBV4-1 to TRBJ1-5; no firm D call. From germline, CDR1 is MGHRA and CDR2 YSYEKL. The CDR3 has 15 residues. The V end was cut by 6 bases, the J end by 0 bases, with 12 bases between.

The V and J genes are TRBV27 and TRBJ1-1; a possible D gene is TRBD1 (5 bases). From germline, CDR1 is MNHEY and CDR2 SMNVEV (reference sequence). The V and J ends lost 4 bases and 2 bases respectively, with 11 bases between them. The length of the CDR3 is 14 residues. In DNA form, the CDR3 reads TGTGCCAGCAGTTGGCAGGGCGGAAACACTGAAGCTTTCTTT. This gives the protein CASSWQGGNTEAFF.

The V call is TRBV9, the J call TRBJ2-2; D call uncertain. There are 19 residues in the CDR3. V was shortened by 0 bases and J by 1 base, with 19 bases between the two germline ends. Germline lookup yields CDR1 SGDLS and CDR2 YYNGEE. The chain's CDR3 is CASSVERWVAAMNTGELFF. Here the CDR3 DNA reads TGTGCCAGCAGCGTAGAACGGTGGGTGGCGGCCATGAACACCGGGGAGCTGTTTTTT.

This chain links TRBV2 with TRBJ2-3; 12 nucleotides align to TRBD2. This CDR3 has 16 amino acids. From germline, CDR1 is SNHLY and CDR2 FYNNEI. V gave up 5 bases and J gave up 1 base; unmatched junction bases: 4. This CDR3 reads CASSLAGGPRTDTQYF. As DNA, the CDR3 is TGTGCCAGCAGTCTAGCGGGAGGGCCTCGCACAGATACGCAGTATTTT.

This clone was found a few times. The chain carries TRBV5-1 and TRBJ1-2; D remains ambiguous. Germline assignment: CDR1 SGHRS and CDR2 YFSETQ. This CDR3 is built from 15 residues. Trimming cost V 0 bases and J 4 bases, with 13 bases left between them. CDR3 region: CASSLDPILRYGYTF. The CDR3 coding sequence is TGCGCCAGCAGCTTGGACCCTATTCTGCGCTATGGCTACACCTTC.

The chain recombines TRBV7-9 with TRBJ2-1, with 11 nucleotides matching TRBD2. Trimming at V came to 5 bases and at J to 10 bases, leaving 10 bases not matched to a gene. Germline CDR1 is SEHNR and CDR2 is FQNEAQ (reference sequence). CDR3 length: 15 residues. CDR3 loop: CASSPGTSGQREQFF. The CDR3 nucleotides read TGTGCCAGCAGCCCGGGGACTAGCGGACAAAGGGAGCAGTTCTTC.

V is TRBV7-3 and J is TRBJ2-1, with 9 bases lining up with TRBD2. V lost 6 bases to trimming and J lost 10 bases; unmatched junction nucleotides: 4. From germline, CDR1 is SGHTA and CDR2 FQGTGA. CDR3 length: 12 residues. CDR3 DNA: TGTGCCAGCAGTCAAGGACTAGCGGAGCAGTTCTTC. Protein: CASSQGLAEQFF.

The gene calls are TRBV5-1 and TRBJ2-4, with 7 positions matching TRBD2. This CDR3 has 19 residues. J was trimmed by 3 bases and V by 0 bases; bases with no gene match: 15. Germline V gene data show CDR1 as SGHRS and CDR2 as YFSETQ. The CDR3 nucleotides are TGCGCCAGCAGCTTGGACGTCGGGAGGCTGGGGAGGGGCAAAAACATTCAGTACTTC. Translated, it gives CASSLDVGRLGRGKNIQYF.

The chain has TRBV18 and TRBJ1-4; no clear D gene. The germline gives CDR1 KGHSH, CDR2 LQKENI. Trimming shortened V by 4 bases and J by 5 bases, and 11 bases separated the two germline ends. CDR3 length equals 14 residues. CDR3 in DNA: TGTGCCAGCTCACGCCATGCGGGAAATGAAAAACTGTTTTTT. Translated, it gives CASSRHAGNEKLFF.

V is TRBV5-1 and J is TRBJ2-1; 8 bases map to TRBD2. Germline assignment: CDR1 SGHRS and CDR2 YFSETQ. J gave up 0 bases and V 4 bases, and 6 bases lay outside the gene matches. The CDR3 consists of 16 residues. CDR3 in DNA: TGCGCCAGCAGCACCCTGAGCGGGAGCTCCTACAATGAGCAGTTCTTC. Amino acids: CASSTLSGSSYNEQFF.

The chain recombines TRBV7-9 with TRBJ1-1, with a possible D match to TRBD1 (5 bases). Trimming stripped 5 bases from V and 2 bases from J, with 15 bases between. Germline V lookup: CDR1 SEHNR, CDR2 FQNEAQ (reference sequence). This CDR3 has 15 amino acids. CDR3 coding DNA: TGTGCCAGCAGCCTAAATGGGGCGGGAAACACTGAAGCTTTCTTT. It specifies CASSLNGAGNTEAFF.

The CDR3 region is CASSVEVSSYEQYF. As DNA, the CDR3 is TGTGCCAGCAGCGTAGAGGTGTCTAGCTACGAGCAGTACTTC. The chain joins TRBV9 to TRBJ2-7; D is unresolved. This CDR3 region has 14 residues. The germline gives CDR1 SGDLS, CDR2 YYNGEE. Trimming cost V 0 bases and J 3 bases, with 10 bases left between them.

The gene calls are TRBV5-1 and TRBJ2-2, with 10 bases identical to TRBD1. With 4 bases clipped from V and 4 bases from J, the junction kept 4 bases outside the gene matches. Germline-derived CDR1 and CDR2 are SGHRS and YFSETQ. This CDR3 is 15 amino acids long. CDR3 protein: CASSVRDRGTGELFF. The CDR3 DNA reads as TGCGCCAGCAGCGTGAGGGACAGGGGCACCGGGGAGCTGTTTTTT.